The sequence of this TCR beta chain was determined in a study of OX40 agonist ivuxolimab in advanced cancers. Sampling of blood occurred at baseline, cycle 4 day 1, and cycle 7 day 1. CDR3 length: 13 residues. Germline lookup yields CDR1 MNHEY and CDR2 SMNVEV (reference sequence). V was cut by 8 bases and J by 4 bases, with 14 bases left in between. Generated by immunoSEQ multiplex PCR, the TCRdb table keeps only in-frame clones and is missing some. This sample has 40,000 to 55,000 clones, with 84% found just once. Sequencing used CD4+ or CD8+ T cells sorted from blood, obtained in a trial of the OX40 agonist ivuxolimab. The chain joins TRBV27 to TRBJ1-2, with D unresolved. The receptor's source is an adult with an advanced solid tumor such as melanoma, head and neck, liver or kidney cancer. The CDR3 protein is CASGLDSRYGYTF. The CDR3 bases are TGTGCCAGCGGACTCGACTCCCGCTATGGCTACACCTTC.